The 10 T cell receptor beta chains listed next were all sequenced from one sample in a study of blood T cell repertoires in COVID-19. The method was immunoSEQ multiplex PCR; TCRdb's version includes in-frame clones alone and lacks a portion of them. The table includes fewer than 600,000 clones, about 91% detected once. Material for sequencing was peripheral blood. The receptors were sampled from a man between 18 and 29 years old with COVID-19, enrolled during active disease.

The chain recombines TRBV29-1 with TRBJ2-7; D may be TRBD1 (6 bases). The CDR3 loop spans 17 amino acids. V dropped 6 bases and J dropped 2 bases, with 26 bases sitting between them. Germline CDR1 is SQVTM and CDR2 is ANQGSEA. This CDR3 reads CSVVLIRDTIGTYEQYF. In nucleotides, the CDR3 is TGCAGCGTCGTCTTAATCCGGGACACTATAGGGACCTACGAGCAGTACTTC.

The chain uses TRBV6-5 and TRBJ1-6, with D perhaps matching TRBD1 (6 bases). The CDR3 runs 16 residues. The V end was cut by 0 bases, the J end by 9 bases, with 15 bases between. Germline V gene data show CDR1 as MNHEY and CDR2 as SVGAGI. CDR3 sequence: CASSYSRTGLGSPLHF. The DNA of the CDR3 is TGTGCCAGCAGTTACTCGAGAACAGGGTTGGGTTCACCCCTCCACTTT.

This chain connects TRBV19 to TRBJ2-7, with a tentative D call TRBD2 (7 bases). The germline gives CDR1 LNHDA, CDR2 SQIVND (reference sequence). This CDR3 region has 16 residues. V dropped 5 bases and J dropped 3 bases, with 20 bases sitting between them. CDR3 protein: CASSPTWGGRFYEQYF. Written as DNA, the CDR3 is TGTGCCAGTAGTCCGACCTGGGGGGGGCGTTTCTACGAGCAGTACTTC.

The J gene is TRBJ2-7, the V gene TRBV10-3, with 10 positions matching TRBD1. V lost 3 bases to trimming and J lost 1 base; unmatched junction nucleotides: 3. Germline CDR1 ENHRY, CDR2 SYGVKD. The CDR3 is made up of 15 amino acids. CDR3 nucleotide sequence: TGTGCCATCAGTGACCCGGGACAGGGGTCCTACGAGCAGTACTTC. The encoded protein is CAISDPGQGSYEQYF.

The chain's CDR3 is CAIQGRFALHF. In DNA form, the CDR3 reads TGTGCCATCCAGGGGCGTTTTGCCCTCCACTTT. The rearrangement joins TRBV28 to TRBJ1-6; D is possibly TRBD1 (6 bases). CDR3 length: 11 residues. V lost 10 bases to trimming and J lost 14 bases, with 15 bases between them. Germline CDR1 and CDR2: MDHEN and SYDVKM.

This chain links TRBV7-9 with TRBJ2-1; D is unresolved. Per germline, CDR1 SEHNR and CDR2 FQNEAQ (reference sequence). Deletions cut 4 bases from V and 3 bases from J, with 10 bases between. The CDR3 contains 14 residues. The CDR3 loop reads CASSSASHYNEQFF. DNA of the CDR3: TGTGCCAGCAGCTCCGCAAGCCACTACAATGAGCAGTTCTTC. The variable domain in full, with the rest retrieved from reference TRBV7-9 and TRBJ2-1, is DTGVSQNPRHKITKRGQNVTFRCDPISEHNRLYWYRQTLGQGPEFLTYFQNEAQLEKSRLLSDRFSAERPKGSFSTLEIQRTEQGDSAMYLCASSSASHYNEQFFGPGTRLTVL.

This sequence joins TRBV5-4 and TRBJ2-2, with 8 positions matching TRBD1. Germline CDR1 and CDR2: SGHNT and YYREEE (reference sequence). The CDR3 length is 16 residues. Trimming cost V 2 bases and J 2 bases; bases outside gene matches: 5. CDR3 sequence: CASSFNTGGNTGELFF. The CDR3 DNA is TGTGCCAGCAGCTTTAATACAGGGGGAAACACCGGGGAGCTGTTTTTT.

The rearrangement joins TRBV19 to TRBJ2-2; 7 nucleotides match TRBD1. The germline V gene has CDR1 LNHDA and CDR2 SQIVND (reference sequence). The ends lost 7 bases at V and 5 bases at J; junction bases unmatched: 4. The CDR3 has 13 amino acids. The CDR3 is CASTRDSTGELFF. In nucleotides, the CDR3 is TGTGCCAGTACCAGGGACAGTACCGGGGAGCTGTTTTTT.

The rearrangement uses TRBV11-2 and TRBJ1-2; D call uncertain. V dropped 2 bases and J dropped 4 bases, with 5 bases sitting between them. This CDR3 spans 12 amino acids. The germline CDR1 and CDR2 sequences are SGHAT and FQNNGV. CDR3 DNA sequence: TGTGCCAGCAGCTTATCCAGCTATGGCTACACCTTC. It codes for CASSLSSYGYTF. Drawing the rest from reference TRBV11-2 and TRBJ1-2, the complete variable domain is EAGVAQSPRYKIIEKRQSVAFWCNPISGHATLYWYQQILGQGPKLLIQFQNNGVVDDSQLPKDRFSAERLKGVDSTLKIQPAKLEDSAVYLCASSLSSYGYTFGSGTRLTVV.

The V gene is TRBV6-4, the J gene TRBJ2-1; 8 bases fit TRBD2. The CDR3 runs 15 residues. Germline values: CDR1 MRHNA, CDR2 SNTAGT. After removal of 3 bases from V and 3 bases from J, the junction contained 4 bases not matched to a gene. CDR3 region: CASSEGAGGYNEQFF. The DNA for the CDR3 is TGTGCCAGCAGTGAGGGGGCGGGAGGCTACAATGAGCAGTTCTTC.